The rows below give T cell receptor beta chains drawn from one sample of a study of T-cell memory formation after mild COVID-19. TCRdb re-derived calls from the 5' RACE reads in MiXCR, one entry per CDR3 protein. The table includes 400,000 to 500,000 distinct CDR3 sequences, 20% to 25% detected once. Sequencing used PBMCs or a T cell subset sorted from them (not recorded which). The receptor source for this set is an adult woman who had mild COVID-19 (a few samples of this study predate the infection). Cell type and time point are not known. CDR3s include the opening cysteine and the closing phenylalanine or tryptophan. Fields, in order: V gene, J gene, D gene, clone size, CDR3 DNA, CDR3 protein. D genes are given only for firm matches. The size of a clone is reported for some rows only, either as once, few or many, or as a class for expanded clones.

V: TRBV5-1; J: TRBJ2-2; D: -; size: -; DNA: TGCGCCAGCAGACCTACGAACACCGGGGAGCTGTTTTTT; CDR3: CASRPTNTGELFF
V: TRBV10-3; J: TRBJ2-7; D: TRBD1; size: -; DNA: TGTGCCACCCGGACAGGGAACGAGCAGTACTTC; CDR3: CATRTGNEQYF
V: TRBV7-2; J: TRBJ1-6; D: -; size: many; DNA: TGTGCCAGCACTGGGAGAAGGGGTAATAATTCACCCCTCCACTTT; CDR3: CASTGRRGNNSPLHF
V: TRBV7-2; J: TRBJ2-5; D: TRBD2; size: few; DNA: TGTGCCAGCAGCCCCAATAGCGGGCAAGAGACCCAGTACTTC; CDR3: CASSPNSGQETQYF
V: TRBV2; J: TRBJ2-7; D: -; size: few; DNA: TGTGCCAGCTTGGGGAGTGTGGGCTACGAGCAGTACTTC; CDR3: CASLGSVGYEQYF
V: TRBV5-1; J: TRBJ2-3; D: -; size: few; DNA: TGCGCCAGCAGCTTGGCCAGTGAGACACCCATTCGAAATACGCAGTATTTT; CDR3: CASSLASETPIRNTQYF
V: TRBV7-6; J: TRBJ2-3; D: TRBD2; size: few; DNA: TGTGCCAGCAGCTCCGTTCCCGGGTGGCGGGGGGCTCCTCCTACTAGCACAGATACGCAGTATTTT; CDR3: CASSSVPGWRGAPPTSTDTQYF
V: TRBV20-1; J: TRBJ1-6; D: TRBD1; size: -; DNA: TGCAGTGCTAGAGATGGGAGGCAGGGGGGGAGTTATTCACCCCTCCACTTT; CDR3: CSARDGRQGGSYSPLHF
V: TRBV7-6; J: TRBJ2-1; D: -; size: -; DNA: TGTGCCAGCAGCTTACCGAGGCAAGGGCAGTTCTTC; CDR3: CASSLPRQGQFF
V: TRBV24-1; J: TRBJ2-1; D: -; size: -; DNA: TGTGCCACCAGTGATTTAGTGAGAAATGAGCAGTTCTTC; CDR3: CATSDLVRNEQFF
V: TRBV9; J: TRBJ1-6; D: TRBD1; size: few; DNA: TGTGCCAGCAGCCCCCAGACAGGGCCCAATTCACCCCTCCACTTT; CDR3: CASSPQTGPNSPLHF
V: TRBV7-3; J: TRBJ2-1; D: -; size: -; DNA: TGTGCCAGCAGCTTAAGTCGCGGGCCGTCGCGCAATGAGCAGTTCTTC; CDR3: CASSLSRGPSRNEQFF
V: TRBV9; J: TRBJ2-3; D: -; size: -; DNA: TGTGCCAGCAGCGTAGCCCCGGAGTTTTCATATACGCAGTATTTT; CDR3: CASSVAPEFSYTQYF
V: TRBV24-1; J: TRBJ2-1; D: -; size: few; DNA: TGTGCCACCAGTGATTTGGGGGACCCAAACAATGAGCAGTTCTTC; CDR3: CATSDLGDPNNEQFF
V: TRBV12-3/TRBV12-4; J: TRBJ2-5; D: -; size: -; DNA: TGTGCCAGCAGTTTATGGGGAGTGGGGCCAGGAGAGACCCAGTACTTC; CDR3: CASSLWGVGPGETQYF
V: TRBV12-3/TRBV12-4; J: TRBJ2-1; D: -; size: -; DNA: TGTGCCAGCAGTTGGGCAGACAATGAGCAGTTCTTC; CDR3: CASSWADNEQFF
V: TRBV27; J: TRBJ2-7; D: TRBD1; size: few; DNA: TGTGCCAGCAGTTTATCGACAGGGATTAGAGGGGAGCAGTACTTC; CDR3: CASSLSTGIRGEQYF
V: TRBV27; J: TRBJ2-2; D: -; size: -; DNA: TGTGCCAGCAGTTTTATTGTCGGGGAGCTGTTTTTT; CDR3: CASSFIVGELFF
V: TRBV19; J: TRBJ2-1; D: TRBD2; size: -; DNA: TGTGCCAGTAGTATGCCGCGGGGGTCGAGCGGGAGGTACAATGAGCAGTTCTTC; CDR3: CASSMPRGSSGRYNEQFF
V: TRBV30; J: TRBJ2-7; D: -; size: few; DNA: TGTGCCTGGAGACGGGTAAGCGAGCAGTACTTC; CDR3: CAWRRVSEQYF
V: TRBV7-3; J: TRBJ2-5; D: -; size: -; DNA: TGTGCCAGCAGCTTAGCCCCGACACTAGCAGAGACCCAGTACTTC; CDR3: CASSLAPTLAETQYF
V: TRBV7-9; J: TRBJ2-2; D: TRBD2; size: few; DNA: TGTGCCAGCAGCAAGCGGGGGGCCAACACCGGGGAGCTGTTTTTT; CDR3: CASSKRGANTGELFF
V: TRBV30; J: TRBJ2-1; D: -; size: -; DNA: TGTGCCTGGAGTGTTGGGGGGCCCAATGAGCAGTTCTTC; CDR3: CAWSVGGPNEQFF
V: TRBV11-1; J: TRBJ2-5; D: -; size: -; DNA: TGTGCCAGCAGCCTCCTGAGGGCTAGCGCCGGCGGACGGGAGACCCAGTACTTC; CDR3: CASSLLRASAGGRETQYF
V: TRBV12-3/TRBV12-4; J: TRBJ1-5; D: TRBD1; size: few; DNA: TGTGCCAGCAGTTTGACAGGGCGCTGGGATAGCAATCAGCCCCAGCATTTT; CDR3: CASSLTGRWDSNQPQHF
V: TRBV29-1; J: TRBJ2-5; D: -; size: many; DNA: TGCAGCGGTAGGATAGGAGGGGGCGGAGAGACCCAGTACTTC; CDR3: CSGRIGGGGETQYF
V: TRBV7-2; J: TRBJ2-3; D: -; size: few; DNA: TGTGCCAGCAGCCGCGGGACAGCTTCAGATACGCAGTATTTT; CDR3: CASSRGTASDTQYF
V: TRBV7-9; J: TRBJ1-1; D: TRBD1; size: medium-sized; DNA: TGTGCCAGCAGCTCCCCGGACAGGACCGCCGGAACTTTCTTT; CDR3: CASSSPDRTAGTFF
V: TRBV7-9; J: TRBJ2-3; D: -; size: -; DNA: TGTGCCAGCAGCTCTATTTCTAGGACAGATACGCAGTATTTT; CDR3: CASSSISRTDTQYF